This TCR beta chain derives from a study of CD8 T cells in ankylosing spondylitis. General study findings and limits: In ankylosing spondylitis blood, a motif of seven to nine highly homologous TCR beta variants appeared characteristic. Both synovial fluid and blood in reactive arthritis had previously been reported to carry some motif variants. There was reportedly significant enrichment of clones that were disease-linked in matched ankylosing spondylitis synovial fluid.

As the method for making TCR beta libraries, quantitative 5'-RACE with molecular barcodes was used. TCRdb used MiXCR to reprocess the 5' RACE reads, holding one entry per CDR3 protein. The sample shows under 950,000 distinct CDR3 sequences, under 20% of them seen only once. This clonotype was seen more than once but under ten times. Its antigen is not identified. The sample comprised blood, either unsorted or a sorted T cell fraction (not recorded which). The receptor was isolated from a male donor with ankylosing spondylitis.

CDR3 sequence reads: CASSPEGLAGLQFF. Here the CDR3 DNA reads TGCGCCAGCAGCCCTGAGGGACTAGCGGGACTCCAGTTCTTC. J is TRBJ2-1 and V is TRBV5-1, with TRBD2 matching 13 bases. Germline-derived CDR1 and CDR2 are SGHRS and YFSETQ. After removal of 4 bases from V and 13 bases from J, the junction contained 8 bases not matched to a gene. There are 14 residues in the CDR3.